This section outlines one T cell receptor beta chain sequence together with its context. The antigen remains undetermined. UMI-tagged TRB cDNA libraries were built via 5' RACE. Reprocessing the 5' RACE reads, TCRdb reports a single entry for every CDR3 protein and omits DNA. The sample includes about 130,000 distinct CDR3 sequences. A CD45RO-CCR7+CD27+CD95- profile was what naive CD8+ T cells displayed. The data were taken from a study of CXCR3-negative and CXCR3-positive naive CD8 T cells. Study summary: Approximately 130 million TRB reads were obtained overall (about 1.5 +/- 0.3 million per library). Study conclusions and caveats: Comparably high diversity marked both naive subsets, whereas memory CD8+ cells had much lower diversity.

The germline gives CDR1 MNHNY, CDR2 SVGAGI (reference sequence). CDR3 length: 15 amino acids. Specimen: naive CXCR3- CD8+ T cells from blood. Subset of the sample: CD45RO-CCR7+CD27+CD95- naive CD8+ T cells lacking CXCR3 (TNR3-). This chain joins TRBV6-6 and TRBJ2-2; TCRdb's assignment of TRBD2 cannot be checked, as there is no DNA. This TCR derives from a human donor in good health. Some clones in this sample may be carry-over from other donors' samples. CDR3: CASSGLAEFTGELFF.